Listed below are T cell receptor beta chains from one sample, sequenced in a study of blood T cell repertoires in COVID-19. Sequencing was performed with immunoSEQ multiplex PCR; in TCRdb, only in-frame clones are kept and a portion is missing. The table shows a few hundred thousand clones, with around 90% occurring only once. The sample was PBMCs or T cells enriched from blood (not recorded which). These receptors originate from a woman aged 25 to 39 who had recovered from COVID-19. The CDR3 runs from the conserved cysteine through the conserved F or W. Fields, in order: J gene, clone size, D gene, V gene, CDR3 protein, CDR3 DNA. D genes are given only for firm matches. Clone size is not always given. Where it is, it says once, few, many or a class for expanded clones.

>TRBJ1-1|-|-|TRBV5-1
CASSLGSGNTEAFF
TGCGCCAGCAGCTTGGGATCGGGGAACACTGAAGCTTTCTTT
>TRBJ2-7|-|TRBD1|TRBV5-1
CASSLALGQGYEQYF
TGCGCCAGCAGCTTGGCCCTCGGACAGGGCTACGAGCAGTACTTC
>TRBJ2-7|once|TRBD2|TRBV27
CASSLTGTSNEQYF
TGTGCCAGCAGTTTAACAGGGACTAGCAACGAGCAGTACTTC
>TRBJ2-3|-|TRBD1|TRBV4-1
CASSQPGTDYTDTQYF
TGCGCCAGCAGCCAACCCGGGACAGACTACACAGATACGCAGTATTTT
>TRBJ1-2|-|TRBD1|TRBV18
CASSPQWGGTGLGYTF
TGTGCCAGCTCACCACAATGGGGCGGGACAGGGCTTGGCTACACCTTC
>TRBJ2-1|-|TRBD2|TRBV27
CASSPGLAGAGEQFF
TGTGCCAGCAGTCCGGGACTAGCGGGAGCAGGTGAGCAGTTCTTC
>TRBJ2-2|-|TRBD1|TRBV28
CASSPPGQGFFGELFF
TGTGCCAGCAGTCCGCCGGGACAGGGATTCTTCGGGGAGCTGTTTTTT
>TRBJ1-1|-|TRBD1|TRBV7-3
CASSLTGGTENTEAFF
TGTGCCAGCAGCTTAACAGGAGGGACAGAGAACACTGAAGCTTTCTTT
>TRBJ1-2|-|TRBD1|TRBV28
CASRLPGGGYTF
TGTGCCAGCAGATTACCAGGGGGTGGCTACACCTTC
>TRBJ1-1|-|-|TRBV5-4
CASSVDQAPWNTEAFF
TGTGCCAGCAGCGTCGATCAGGCTCCCTGGAACACTGAAGCTTTCTTT
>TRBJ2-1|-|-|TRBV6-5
CASSYGTGYNEQFF
TGTGCCAGCAGTTACGGGACTGGGTACAATGAGCAGTTCTTC
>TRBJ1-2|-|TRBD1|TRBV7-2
CASSLTGGRGYTF
TGTGCCAGCAGCCTTACAGGGGGCCGAGGCTACACCTTC
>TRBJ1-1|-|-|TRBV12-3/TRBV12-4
CASSFGGEAFF
TGTGCCAGCAGTTTCGGGGGGGAAGCTTTCTTT
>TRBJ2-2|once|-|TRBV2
CASRQGQIPTGELFF
TGTGCCAGCAGACAAGGACAGATTCCCACCGGGGAGCTGTTTTTT
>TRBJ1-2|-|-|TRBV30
CAWSVTSRALSGYTF
TGTGCCTGGAGTGTCACGAGCAGGGCCCTTAGTGGCTACACCTTC
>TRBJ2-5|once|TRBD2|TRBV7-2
CASSGGRGAYQETQYF
TGTGCCAGCAGCGGCGGGCGGGGGGCGTACCAAGAGACCCAGTACTTC
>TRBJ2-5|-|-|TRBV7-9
CASSSGGETQYF
TGTGCCAGCAGCTCAGGGGGGGAGACCCAGTACTTC
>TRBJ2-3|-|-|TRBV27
CASSLGGRGFDTQYF
TGTGCCAGCAGTTTAGGGGGCAGGGGATTTGATACGCAGTATTTT